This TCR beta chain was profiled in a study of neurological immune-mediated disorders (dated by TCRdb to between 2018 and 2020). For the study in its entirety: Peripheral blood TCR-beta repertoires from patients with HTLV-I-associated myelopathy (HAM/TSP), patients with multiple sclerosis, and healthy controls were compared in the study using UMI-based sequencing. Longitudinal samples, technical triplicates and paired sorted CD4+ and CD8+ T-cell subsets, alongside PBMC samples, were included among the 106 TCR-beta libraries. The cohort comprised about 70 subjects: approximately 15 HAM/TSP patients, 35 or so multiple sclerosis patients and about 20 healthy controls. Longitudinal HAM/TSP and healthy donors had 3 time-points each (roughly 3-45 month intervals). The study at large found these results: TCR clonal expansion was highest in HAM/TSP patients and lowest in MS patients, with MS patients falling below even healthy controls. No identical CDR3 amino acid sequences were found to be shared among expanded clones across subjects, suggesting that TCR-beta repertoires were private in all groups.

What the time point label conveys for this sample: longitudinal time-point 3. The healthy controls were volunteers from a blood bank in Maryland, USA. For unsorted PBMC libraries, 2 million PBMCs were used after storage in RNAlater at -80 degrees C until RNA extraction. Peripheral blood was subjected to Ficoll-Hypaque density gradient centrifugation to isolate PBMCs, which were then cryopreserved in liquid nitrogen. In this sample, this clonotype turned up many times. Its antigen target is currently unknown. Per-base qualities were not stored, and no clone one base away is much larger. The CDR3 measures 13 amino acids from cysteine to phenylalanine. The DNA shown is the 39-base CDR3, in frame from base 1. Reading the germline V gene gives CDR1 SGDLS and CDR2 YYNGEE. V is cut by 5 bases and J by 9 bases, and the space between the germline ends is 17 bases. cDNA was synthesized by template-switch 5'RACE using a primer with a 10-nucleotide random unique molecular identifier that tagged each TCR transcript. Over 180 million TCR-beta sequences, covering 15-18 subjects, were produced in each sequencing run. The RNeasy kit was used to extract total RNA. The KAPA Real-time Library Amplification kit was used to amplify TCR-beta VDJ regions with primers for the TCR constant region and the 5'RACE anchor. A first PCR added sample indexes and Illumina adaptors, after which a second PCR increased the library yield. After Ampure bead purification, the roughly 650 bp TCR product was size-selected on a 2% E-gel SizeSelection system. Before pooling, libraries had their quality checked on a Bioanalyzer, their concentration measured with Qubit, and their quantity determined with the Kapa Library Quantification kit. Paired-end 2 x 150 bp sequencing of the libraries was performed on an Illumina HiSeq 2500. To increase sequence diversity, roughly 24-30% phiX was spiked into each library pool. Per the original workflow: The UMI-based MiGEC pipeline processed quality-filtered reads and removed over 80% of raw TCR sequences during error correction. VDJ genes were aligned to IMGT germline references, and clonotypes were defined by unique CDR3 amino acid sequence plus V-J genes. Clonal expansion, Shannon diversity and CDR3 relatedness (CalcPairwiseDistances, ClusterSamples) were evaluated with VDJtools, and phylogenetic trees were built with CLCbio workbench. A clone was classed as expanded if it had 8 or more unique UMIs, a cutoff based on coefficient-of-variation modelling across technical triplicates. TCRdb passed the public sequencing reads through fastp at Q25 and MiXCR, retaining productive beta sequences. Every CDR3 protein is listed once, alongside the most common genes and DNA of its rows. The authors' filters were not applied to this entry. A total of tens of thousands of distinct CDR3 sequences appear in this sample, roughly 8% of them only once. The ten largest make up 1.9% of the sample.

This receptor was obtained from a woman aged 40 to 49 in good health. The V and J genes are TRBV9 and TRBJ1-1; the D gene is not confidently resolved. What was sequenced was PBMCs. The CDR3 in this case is CASSGEVGNQAFF. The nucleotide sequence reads TGTGCCAGCAGTGGTGAAGTGGGGAATCAAGCTTTCTTT.